This T cell receptor (beta chain) derives from a study of blood T cell repertoires in COVID-19. Overall study context: Samples of COVID-19 (acute and convalescent) were obtained from the United States, Italy and Spain. T cells, B-cell-depleted T cells, or PBMCs provided the cDNA or gDNA that served as material.

Germline trimming cut 6 bases from V and 4 bases from J; bases unmatched to any gene: 1. Germline V gene sequence: CDR1 SQVTM, CDR2 ANQGSEA. This CDR3 contains 11 residues. Authors' analysis steps: The authors estimated nucleated cell counts from reference gene primer amplification. Data came from immunoSEQ multiplex PCR; TCRdb stores just in-frame clones and leaves some out. Clone size and V and J calls were adopted from that table, with D and trimming inferred from the DNA. The profile shows some 170,000 clones, about 88% of them singletons. The source is a human donor with acute COVID-19. The donor label of this sample is uncertain. The sample taken for sequencing was PBMCs or T cells enriched from blood (not recorded which). V and J are TRBV29-1 and TRBJ2-3, with 7 positions matching TRBD1. The CDR3 sequence: CSVTGADTQYF. CDR3 nucleotide sequence: TGCAGCGTAACAGGGGCAGATACGCAGTATTTT.